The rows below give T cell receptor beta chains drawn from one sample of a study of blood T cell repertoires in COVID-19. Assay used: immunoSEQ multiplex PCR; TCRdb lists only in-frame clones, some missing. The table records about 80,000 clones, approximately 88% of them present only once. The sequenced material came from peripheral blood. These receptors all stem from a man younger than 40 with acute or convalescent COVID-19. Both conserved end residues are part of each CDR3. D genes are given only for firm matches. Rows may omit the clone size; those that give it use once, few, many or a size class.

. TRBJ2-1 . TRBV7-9 CASVGYEQFF TGTGCCAGCGTCGGGTATGAGCAGTTCTTC
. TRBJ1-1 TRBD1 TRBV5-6 CASSLRDSWNTEAFF TGTGCCAGCAGCTTGCGGGACAGTTGGAACACTGAAGCTTTCTTT
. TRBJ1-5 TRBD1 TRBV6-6 CASSTGGYDQPQHF TGTGCCAGCAGTACAGGGGGTTATGATCAGCCCCAGCATTTT
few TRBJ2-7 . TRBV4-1 CASSHPARSYEQYF TGCGCCAGCAGCCACCCAGCGCGCTCCTACGAGCAGTACTTC
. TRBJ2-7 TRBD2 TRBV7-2 CASSFSGTSGRASPYEQYF TGTGCCAGCAGCTTCTCCGGGACTAGCGGGAGGGCCTCACCCTACGAGCAGTACTTC
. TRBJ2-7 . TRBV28 CASSHHGSSYEQYF TGTGCCAGCAGTCACCACGGTAGTTCCTACGAGCAGTACTTC
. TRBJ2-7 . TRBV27 CASSLARNYEQYF TGTGCCAGCAGTTTAGCTAGAAACTACGAGCAGTACTTC
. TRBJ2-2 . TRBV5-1 CASSSGEVNTGELFF TGCGCCAGCAGCTCGGGGGAGGTGAACACCGGGGAGCTGTTTTTT
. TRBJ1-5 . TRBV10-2 CASQMGLRNQPQHF TGCGCCAGCCAAATGGGGCTCCGCAATCAGCCCCAGCATTTT
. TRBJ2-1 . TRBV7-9 CASSPELGPHYNEQFF TGTGCCAGCAGCCCGGAACTAGGCCCTCACTACAATGAGCAGTTCTTC
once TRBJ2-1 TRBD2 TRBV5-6 CASSNGLAGNNEQFF TGTGCCAGCAGCAATGGACTAGCGGGAAACAATGAGCAGTTCTTC
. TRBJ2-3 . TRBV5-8 CASSLGGPGYTDTQYF TGTGCCAGCAGCTTGGGGGGGCCGGGGTACACAGATACGCAGTATTTT
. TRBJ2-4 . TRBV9 CASSVGDIGLAGVGQYF TGTGCCAGCAGCGTAGGGGACATTGGGCTGGCCGGAGTCGGTCAGTACTTC
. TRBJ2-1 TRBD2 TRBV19 CASRHIAGGYEQFF TGTGCCAGTCGGCACATAGCGGGAGGCTATGAGCAGTTCTTC
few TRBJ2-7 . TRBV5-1 CASSRQDVSGYEQYF TGCGCCAGCAGCCGACAAGACGTATCAGGCTACGAGCAGTACTTC
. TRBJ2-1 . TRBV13 CASSSRSLLLEEQFF TGTGCCAGCAGCAGTCGGTCCCTCCTACTAGAGGAGCAGTTCTTC
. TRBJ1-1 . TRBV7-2 CASRLPHVAVTFF TGTGCCAGCAGGCTTCCTCACGTGGCCGTAACTTTCTTT
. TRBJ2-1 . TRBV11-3 CASSSVEGKQFF TGTGCCAGCAGCTCCGTTGAGGGTAAACAGTTCTTC
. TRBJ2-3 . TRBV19 CASIGGVADTQYF TGTGCCAGTATAGGGGGGGTCGCAGATACGCAGTATTTT
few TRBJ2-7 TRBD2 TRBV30 CAWSVAASGTYEQYF TGTGCCTGGAGTGTAGCGGCTAGCGGAACCTACGAGCAGTACTTC
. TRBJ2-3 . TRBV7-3 CASSAGRDTQYF TGTGCCAGCAGCGCTGGGAGAGATACGCAGTATTTT
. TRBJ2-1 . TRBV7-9 CASSLTSSYNEQFF TGTGCCAGCAGCTTGACTAGCTCCTACAATGAGCAGTTCTTC